A single sample is the source of the 3 T cell receptor beta chains below, sequenced in a study of cytomegalovirus exposure and HLA in healthy donors. The repertoire was sequenced with immunoSEQ multiplex PCR; TCRdb's copy has only in-frame clones and lacks some. The table records some 83,000 clones, approximately 93% of them present only once. The sample consisted of PBMCs. The receptors were sampled from a woman younger than 35 in good health and CMV-seronegative.

The chain has TRBV5-1 and TRBJ2-7, with 8 bases identical to TRBD1. This CDR3 contains 12 residues. V lost 4 bases and J lost 4; bases outside the gene matches: 1. CDR1 and CDR2 (germline): SGHRS, YFSETQ. CDR3 DNA sequence: TGCGCCAGCAGCGGACAGGGTTACGAGCAGTACTTC. Its translation: CASSGQGYEQYF.

This clone has only one observation. J is TRBJ1-6 and V is TRBV11-2; D possibly corresponds to TRBD1 (6 bases). The V end was cut by 5 bases, the J end by 0 bases, with 14 bases between. CDR3 length equals 17 residues. Germline values: CDR1 SGHAT, CDR2 FQNNGV. The CDR3 is CASSPRTDSSYNSPLHF. CDR3 bases: TGTGCCAGCAGCCCACGGACAGACAGCTCCTATAATTCACCCCTCCACTTT.

The rearrangement links TRBV29-1 to TRBJ1-2; TRBD1 matches 9 bases. Germline CDR1 SQVTM, CDR2 ANQGSEA. CDR3 length: 18 residues. Germline trimming cut 4 bases from V and 4 bases from J; bases unmatched to any gene: 19. Here the CDR3 DNA reads TGCAGCGTTGTTGTGGCCGGACTAAGACAGGGGGGAGGCTATGGCTACACCTTC. It is translated as CSVVVAGLRQGGGYGYTF.